The clone carrying this T cell receptor beta chain was counted only a few times. This sample was included in a study of technical replicates of blood from several donors. Sequenced by immunoSEQ multiplex PCR; TCRdb stores in-frame clones only, minus some. The sample consists of tens of thousands of clones, approximately 86% of them appearing once. The receptor's source is a human donor in good health. Some clones in this sample may be carry-over from other donors' samples. Sequenced input: PBMCs.

CDR3 loop: CASSSVGGEGNNEQFF. The CDR3 bases are TGTGCCAGCAGCTCGGTGGGAGGGGAAGGGAACAATGAGCAGTTCTTC. The chain recombines TRBV13 with TRBJ2-1; 7 nucleotides match TRBD2. This CDR3 contains 16 residues. V shed 4 bases, J shed 5 bases, and the junction held 11 bases outside the gene matches. The V gene's germline CDR1 is PRHDT and CDR2 FYEKMQ (reference sequence).